This TCR beta chain is drawn from a study of blood T cell repertoires in COVID-19 (TCRdb year 2020). Concerning the study at large: The collaborator samples originated in the United States, Italy and Spain and spanned the acute and convalescent phases of COVID-19. The prospective study material was composed of cDNA or gDNA derived from T cells, B-cell-depleted T cells, or PBMCs. The dataset comprised deeply sampled blood TCRbeta repertoires from subjects exposed to, actively infected with, or recovered from COVID-19. The repertoires were released in a freely available public database intended as a resource for research on the immune response to SARS-CoV-2. Samples were obtained from the ongoing ImmuneRACE study (first 160 participants) and from some 1,300 subjects provided by 6 global collaborators. A de-identified subject ID, COVID-19 status, age in years and sex were almost always included in the sample metadata. Where HLA class I and class II types were available, the types were taken from metadata supplied by the sample provider, not from assay-based typing.

TCRbeta CDR3 regions were amplified from genomic DNA by means of the immunoSEQ Assay, a bias-controlled multiplex PCR. Processing in the source paper ran as follows. The number of nucleated cells in each sample was estimated from the amplification of reference gene primers within the assay. To quantify the absolute abundance of each unique TCRbeta CDR3 rearrangement, sequence reads were collapsed and filtered. For each sample, productive Simpson clonality was calculated by taking the square root of Simpson's diversity index across productive rearrangements. What TCRdb holds here is the immuneACCESS table cut down to in-frame rearrangements. Part of the clones is not present; checked against another copy, under half of the missing clones reflect an unresolved V gene, and the others are unexplained. V, J and clone size reflect that table, while D and trimming were determined from the DNA. In all, the sample holds 350,000 to 400,000 clones, and around 90% of those were seen once. The ten most abundant clones make up about 7% of the sample.

This clone was detected only a few times. The clone's antigen remains unknown. It has no much larger one-base neighbor in the sample; base qualities were not kept. As encoded in the germline V gene (reference sequence), CDR1 is MNHEY while CDR2 is SMNVEV. The CDR3 numbers 13 residues from cysteine through phenylalanine. The DNA shown is the 39-base CDR3, in frame from base 1. Trimming removed 5 bases from V and 4 bases from J, leaving 9 bases between the germline ends. Overall study outcomes, separate from this receptor: Clinical and demographic metadata were provided uncurated, with the amount varying by source and participant.

Whole blood was collected in K2EDTA tubes by collaborating institutions according to the institutions' own protocols. For TCRbeta analysis, collaborator samples were shipped as frozen whole blood, as isolated PBMCs, or as DNA extracted from either sample type. Sequencing was carried out using peripheral blood. The V gene is TRBV27 and the J gene is TRBJ1-5, with the D gene not confidently named. The receptor was isolated from a man younger than 30 with active or convalescent COVID-19. The DNA reads TGTGCCAGCAGTCTCGGGATTAATCAGCCCCAGCATTTT. Its coded protein is CASSLGINQPQHF.